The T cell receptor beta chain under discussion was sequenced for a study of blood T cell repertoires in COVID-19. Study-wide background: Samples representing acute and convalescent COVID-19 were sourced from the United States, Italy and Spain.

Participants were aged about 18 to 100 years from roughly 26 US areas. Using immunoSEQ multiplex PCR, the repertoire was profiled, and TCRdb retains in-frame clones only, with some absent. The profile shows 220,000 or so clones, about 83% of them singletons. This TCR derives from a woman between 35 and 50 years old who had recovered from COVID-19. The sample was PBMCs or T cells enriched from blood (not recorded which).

The CDR3 DNA sequence: TGTGCCAGCAGTGAAATGGGGAGCTCCTACAATGAGCAGTTCTTC. Protein product: CASSEMGSSYNEQFF. The V and J genes are TRBV25-1 and TRBJ2-1, with D possibly matching TRBD2 (5 bases). Germline V gives CDR1 MGHDK, CDR2 SYGVNS. The CDR3 is 15 residues long. Trimming stripped 2 bases from V and 0 bases from J, with 8 bases between.